The 20 T cell receptor beta chains presented below share a single source sample, sequenced in a study of blood T cell repertoires in COVID-19 (dated by TCRdb to about 2020). Library method: the immunoSEQ multiplex PCR assay. TCRdb mirrors the immuneACCESS table, restricted to in-frame sequences. Some clones are absent from its copies; in checked studies, under half trace to an unresolved V gene, and the reason for the others is unknown. A total of hundreds of thousands of clones appear in this sample, around nine tenths of them only once. Together, the top ten hold about 9.4% of the sample. Sequenced material: PBMCs or T cells enriched from blood (not recorded which). Receptors were obtained from a woman aged 50 to 60 who had recovered from COVID-19.

Concerning this clone: Other nucleotide sequences in the sample specify the same CDR3. V usage is TRBV28 and J usage is TRBJ1-5, with D perhaps TRBD1 (5 bases). V lost 2 bases to trimming and J lost 1 base, with 6 bases between them. Germline loops: CDR1 MDHEN, CDR2 SYDVKM. The CDR3 consists of 14 residues. The CDR3 DNA reads TGTGCCAGCAGTTTAGGGGGGAGCAATCAGCCCCAGCATTTT. Its protein product is CASSLGGSNQPQHF.

CDR3 sequence: CASSASPGTYNSPLHF. The CDR3 nucleotides are TGTGCCAGTAGTGCCTCCCCCGGGACCTATAATTCACCCCTCCACTTT. V usage is TRBV19 and J usage is TRBJ1-6; D call uncertain. V dropped 5 bases and J dropped 2 bases, with 13 bases sitting between them. The CDR3 runs 16 residues. CDR1 LNHDA and CDR2 SQIVND come from the germline V gene (reference sequence).

This clone was found once. This chain links TRBV3-1 (or the pseudogene TRBV3-2) with TRBJ2-3, with 8 nucleotides matching TRBD2. V lost 2 bases and J lost 4; bases outside the gene matches: 8. The CDR3 consists of 16 residues. Germline CDR1 LGHDT, CDR2 YNNKEL (reference sequence). CDR3 amino acids: CASSQLTGGLSDTQYF. In nucleotides, the CDR3 is TGTGCCAGCAGCCAACTCACGGGGGGGCTGTCAGATACGCAGTATTTT.

The rearrangement joins TRBV27 to TRBJ2-5; maybe TRBD2 (6 bases). Trimming took 5 bases from V and 5 from J, leaving 15 bases between them. Germline V CDR1 and CDR2: MNHEY, SMNVEV (reference sequence). The CDR3 is 14 amino acids. The DNA for the CDR3 is TGTGCCAGCAGTGCGGGACTCCCCGGGGAGACCCAGTACTTC. Translation: CASSAGLPGETQYF.

CDR3 DNA: TGCGCCAGCAGCCAAGGGAGGGTGAACACTGAAGCTTTCTTT. Translating it yields CASSQGRVNTEAFF. V is TRBV4-3 and J is TRBJ1-1, with D unresolved. V was shortened by 1 base and J by 0 bases, with 6 bases between the two germline ends. Germline CDR1 and CDR2: LGHNA and YSLEER. The CDR3 runs 14 residues.

This chain connects TRBV19 to TRBJ1-1, with D possibly TRBD1 on 5 matching bases. Trimming removed 3 bases from V and 3 bases from J, with 14 bases in between. Germline V gene sequence: CDR1 LNHDA, CDR2 SQIVND (reference sequence). The CDR3 sequence is 15 residues long. The CDR3 protein is CASSIPYRPHTEAFF. Written as DNA, the CDR3 is TGTGCCAGTAGTATCCCCTACAGGCCACACACTGAAGCTTTCTTT.

CDR3 sequence reads: CASSQLRADTQYF. CDR3 coding DNA: TGTGCCAGCAGCCAATTGCGCGCAGATACGCAGTATTTT. The chain couples TRBV14 to TRBJ2-3; D is unresolved. The V gene's germline CDR1 is SGHDN and CDR2 FVKESK. CDR3 length: 13 residues. V lost 2 bases, J lost 4 bases, and 7 bases lay in between.

V gene TRBV11-2 combines with J gene TRBJ2-5; 8 bases agree with TRBD2. Trimming at V came to 5 bases and at J to 2 bases, leaving 10 bases not matched to a gene. From germline, CDR1 is SGHAT and CDR2 FQNNGV. This CDR3 is 16 amino acids long. CDR3 region: CASSMVGGGTQETQYF. The CDR3 nucleotides are TGTGCCAGCAGCATGGTCGGCGGGGGGACTCAAGAGACCCAGTACTTC.

The chain has TRBV5-1 and TRBJ1-1, with 8 positions matching TRBD1. Germline CDR1 is SGHRS and CDR2 is YFSETQ. V was clipped by 2 bases and J by 8 bases; unmatched bases: 2. CDR3 length: 12 amino acids. The CDR3 spells CASSLTGGEAFF. DNA for the CDR3: TGCGCCAGCAGCTTAACAGGGGGAGAAGCTTTCTTT.

The rearrangement links TRBV6-5 to TRBJ2-7; possibly TRBD2 for D (6 bases). Between the trimmed V and J ends, which lost 4 bases and 7 bases, there was a span of 8 bases. The CDR3 spans 11 residues. Germline values: CDR1 MNHEY, CDR2 SVGAGI. Here the CDR3 DNA reads TGTGCCAGCAGTTTCCGGGGGGAGCAGTACTTC. Translation: CASSFRGEQYF.

DNA for the CDR3: TGCGCCAGCAGTGACCTTAGCTTGCGGGGGCCCGACTACGAGCAGTACTTC. This sequence encodes CASSDLSLRGPDYEQYF. The chain uses TRBV10-2 and TRBJ2-7; a possible D gene is TRBD2 (7 bases). The CDR3 consists of 17 residues. V was shortened by 3 bases and J by 3 bases, with 21 bases between the two germline ends. Germline CDR1 WSHSY, CDR2 SAAADI.

The V call is TRBV7-8, the J call TRBJ1-1; D not certain. Trimming pared 5 bases from V and 3 bases from J, leaving 22 bases between. This CDR3 has 17 residues. Germline V gene data show CDR1 as SGHVS and CDR2 as FQNEAQ. Here the CDR3 reads CASSPRGLHMGDTEAFF. In DNA form, the CDR3 reads TGTGCCAGCAGCCCCCGAGGTTTGCACATGGGAGACACTGAAGCTTTCTTT.

The chain has TRBV19 and TRBJ2-7; TRBD1 is a possible D gene (5 bases). CDR3 length equals 15 residues. CDR1 is LNHDA and CDR2 is SQIVND in the germline V gene (reference sequence). Trimming cost V 4 bases and J 0 bases, with 13 bases left between them. DNA for the CDR3: TGTGCCAGTAGTACCGCAGGGTCCAGCTCCTACGAGCAGTACTTC. The encoded protein is CASSTAGSSSYEQYF.

The chain has TRBV2 and TRBJ1-2; D is unresolved. Germline lookup yields CDR1 SNHLY and CDR2 FYNNEI. V was pared by 2 bases and J by 6 bases, with 10 bases between. This CDR3 region has 13 residues. For the CDR3, the DNA is TGTGCCAGCAGTGAAATGGCGAGGGATGGCTACACCTTC. It translates to CASSEMARDGYTF.

This clone came up a few times. The chain links TRBV6-2 or TRBV6-3 to TRBJ2-7, with 10 bases that match TRBD2. The germline V gene encodes CDR1 MNHEY and CDR2 SVGEGT. The CDR3 runs to 16 residues. V dropped 2 bases and J dropped 3; count of bases not matched to a gene: 7. The CDR3 nucleotides read TGTGCCAGCAGTTACGGGTTGAAGCGGGGGGGCTACGAGCAGTACTTC. This codes for CASSYGLKRGGYEQYF.

V gene TRBV19 combines with J gene TRBJ1-3; no reliable D call. This CDR3 contains 12 residues. V gave up 4 bases and J gave up 1 base, with 2 bases separating them. Germline CDR1 reads LNHDA; CDR2 reads SQIVND (reference sequence). The CDR3 sequence: CASSTSGNTIYF. The CDR3 coding sequence is TGTGCCAGTAGTACGTCTGGAAACACCATATATTTT.

This chain joins TRBV12-3 or TRBV12-4 and TRBJ2-4, with a weak D call TRBD1 (5 bases). The CDR3 totals 13 residues. V shed 3 bases and J shed 8 bases, with 11 bases lying between them. DNA of the CDR3: TGTGCCAGCAGTTTTGGTGGGGCGGACATTCAGTACTTC. This gives the protein CASSFGGADIQYF.

The chain uses TRBV28 and TRBJ1-5, with TRBD1 identical over 7 bases. Germline CDR1 reads MDHEN; CDR2 reads SYDVKM. With 3 bases clipped from V and 5 bases from J, the junction kept 1 base outside the gene matches. The CDR3 is 13 residues long. CDR3 bases: TGTGCCAGCAGTTTGGGACAGTATCAGCCCCAGCATTTT. Protein: CASSLGQYQPQHF.

A few counts support this clone. The chain links TRBV5-1 to TRBJ1-3, with 9 bases that match TRBD1. The V gene end was trimmed by 2 bases and the J gene end by 1 base; junction bases not matched to a gene: 7. The germline gives CDR1 SGHRS, CDR2 YFSETQ. This CDR3 spans 17 amino acids. The CDR3, as DNA: TGCGCCAGCAGCTTACCGGGACAGGGCCTTTCTGGAAACACCATATATTTT. Amino acids: CASSLPGQGLSGNTIYF.

The chain carries TRBV5-1 and TRBJ2-5, with D unresolved. V was trimmed by 0 bases and J by 1 base, leaving 10 bases between them. This CDR3 is built from 15 residues. Per germline, CDR1 SGHRS and CDR2 YFSETQ. As DNA, the CDR3 is TGCGCCAGCAGCTTGGGGGCGCAGTCCCAAGAGACCCAGTACTTC. It translates to CASSLGAQSQETQYF.